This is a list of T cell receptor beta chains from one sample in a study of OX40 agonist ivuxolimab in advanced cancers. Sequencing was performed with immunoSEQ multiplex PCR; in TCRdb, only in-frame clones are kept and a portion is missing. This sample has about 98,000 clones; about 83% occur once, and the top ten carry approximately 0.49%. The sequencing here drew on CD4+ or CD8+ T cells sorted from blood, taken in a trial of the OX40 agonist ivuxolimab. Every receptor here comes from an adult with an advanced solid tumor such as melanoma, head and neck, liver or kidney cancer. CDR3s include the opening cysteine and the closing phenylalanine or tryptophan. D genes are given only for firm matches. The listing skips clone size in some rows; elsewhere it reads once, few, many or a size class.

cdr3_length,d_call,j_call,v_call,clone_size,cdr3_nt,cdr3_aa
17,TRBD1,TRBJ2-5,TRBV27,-,TGTGCCAGCAGCGGATGGACAGGGGGCGCTTCTCGGGAGACCCAGTACTTC,CASSGWTGGASRETQYF
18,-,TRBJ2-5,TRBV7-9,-,TGTGCCAGCAGCCTACATACGCCGGGCCGTCCCCCACCGAAGACCCAGTACTTC,CASSLHTPGRPPPKTQYF
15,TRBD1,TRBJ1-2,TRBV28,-,TGTGCCAGCAGTAAACCGGGACAGGGCTTCGGTGGCTACACCTTC,CASSKPGQGFGGYTF
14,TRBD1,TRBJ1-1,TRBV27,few,TGTGCCAGCAGGGCACAGGGGGAGTACACTGAAGCTTTCTTT,CASRAQGEYTEAFF
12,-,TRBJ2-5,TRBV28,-,TGTGCCAGCACCATTGTGGGGGAGACCCAGTACTTC,CASTIVGETQYF
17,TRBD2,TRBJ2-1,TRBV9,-,TGTGCCAGCAGCGTATTCCGGTCTAGCGGTCGAGGGAATGAGCAGTTCTTC,CASSVFRSSGRGNEQFF
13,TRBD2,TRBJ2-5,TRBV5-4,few,TGTGCCAGCAGCCGGGGGGGGAAAGAGACCCAGTACTTC,CASSRGGKETQYF
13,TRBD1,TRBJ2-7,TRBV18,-,TGTGCCAGCTCAACAGACAGGGCTGCCGAGCAGTACTTC,CASSTDRAAEQYF
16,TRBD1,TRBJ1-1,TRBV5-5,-,TGTGCCAGCAGCCTAAGGGCTGGGACAGGGTTTACTGAAGCTTTCTTT,CASSLRAGTGFTEAFF
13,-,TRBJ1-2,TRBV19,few,TGTGCCAGTACCCACCCGGTCTACTATGGCTACACCTTC,CASTHPVYYGYTF
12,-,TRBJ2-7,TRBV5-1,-,TGCGCCAGCAGCTTGGTGTCTTACGAGCAGTACTTC,CASSLVSYEQYF
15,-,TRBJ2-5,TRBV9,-,TGTGCCAGCAGCGGACCTTCACGGGCCCAAGAGACCCAGTACTTC,CASSGPSRAQETQYF
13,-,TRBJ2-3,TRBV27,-,TGTGCCAGCAAAGAACCGCAGGGCTATACGCAGTATTTT,CASKEPQGYTQYF
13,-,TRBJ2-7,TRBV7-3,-,TGTGCCAGCAGCTTAAATCAGGATAACGAGCAGTACTTC,CASSLNQDNEQYF
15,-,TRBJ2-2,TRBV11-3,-,TGTGCCAGCAGCCGATCCGGGGTGGGGACCGGGGAGCTGTTTTTT,CASSRSGVGTGELFF
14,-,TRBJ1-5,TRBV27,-,TGTGCCAGCACTTCCAATGGGGGTGAGGAGCCCCAGCATTTT,CASTSNGGEEPQHF
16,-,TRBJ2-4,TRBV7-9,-,TGTGCCAGCAGCTTAGATCTCGTAGGGGGCAAAAACATTCAGTACTTC,CASSLDLVGGKNIQYF
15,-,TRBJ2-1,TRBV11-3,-,TGTGCCAGCAGCTCCGGGGTGGGGGGGCCCCATGAGCAGTTCTTC,CASSSGVGGPHEQFF
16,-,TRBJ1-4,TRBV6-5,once,TGTGCCAGCAGTTACTCCAGTCCTGCCGGCGGAGAAAAACTGTTTTTT,CASSYSSPAGGEKLFF
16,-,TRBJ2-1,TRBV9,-,TGTGCCAGCAGCGTAGCTGTGGGGGGGGCCTTGAATGAGCAGTTCTTC,CASSVAVGGALNEQFF
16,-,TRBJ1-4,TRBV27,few,TGTGCCAGCAGTTCGTGGATCGGCAGAATTAATGAAAAACTGTTTTTT,CASSSWIGRINEKLFF
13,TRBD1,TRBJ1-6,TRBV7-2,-,TGTGCCAGCAGCTTACAGGGGGCGGAGCCCCTCCACTTT,CASSLQGAEPLHF
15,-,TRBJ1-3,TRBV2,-,TGTGCCAGCAGTCTCGACGTCAACCTGGGAAACACCATATATTTT,CASSLDVNLGNTIYF
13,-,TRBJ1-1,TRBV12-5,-,TGTGCTAGTGGTTTGATGGGGGATACTGAAGCTTTCTTT,CASGLMGDTEAFF
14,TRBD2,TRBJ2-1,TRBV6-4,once,TGTGCCAGCAGTCGGGACGGGGGGTTCAATGAGCAGTTCTTC,CASSRDGGFNEQFF
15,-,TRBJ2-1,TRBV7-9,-,TGTGCCAGCAGCTTGAGGAGGGCCGGCTACAATGAGCAGTTCTTC,CASSLRRAGYNEQFF
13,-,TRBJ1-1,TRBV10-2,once,TGCGCCAGCAGTAAACAAGTGAACACTGAAGCTTTCTTT,CASSKQVNTEAFF
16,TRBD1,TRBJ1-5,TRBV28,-,TGTGCCAGCAGGCCTAAATACAGGGGGCTCGTTCAGCCCCAGCATTTT,CASRPKYRGLVQPQHF
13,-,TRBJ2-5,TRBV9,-,TGTGCCAGCAGTCGGGGCCGGCGGGAGACCCAGTACTTC,CASSRGRRETQYF
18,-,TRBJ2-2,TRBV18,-,TGTGCCAGCTCACCGCCCCCTGGACGGGCGGGAAAAACCGGGGAGCTGTTTTTT,CASSPPPGRAGKTGELFF
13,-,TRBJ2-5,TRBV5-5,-,TGTGCCAGCAGCTTGGGCAATATGGAGACCCAGTACTTC,CASSLGNMETQYF
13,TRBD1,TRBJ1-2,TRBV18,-,TGTGCCAGCTCAGCACAGGGGGCAGATGGCTACACCTTC,CASSAQGADGYTF
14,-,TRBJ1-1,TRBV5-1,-,TGCGCCAGCAGCTTGGGGCAGGGGAACGGTGAAGCTTTCTTT,CASSLGQGNGEAFF
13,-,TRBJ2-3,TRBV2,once,TGTGCCAGCCAAACACGGGGGTCAGATACGCAGTATTTT,CASQTRGSDTQYF
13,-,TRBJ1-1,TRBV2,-,TGTGCCAGCCGGAAGGGTCTGAACACTGAAGCTTTCTTT,CASRKGLNTEAFF
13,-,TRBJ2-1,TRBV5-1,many,TGCGCCAGCAGCTCCCTGGGCGGCAATGAGCAGTTCTTC,CASSSLGGNEQFF
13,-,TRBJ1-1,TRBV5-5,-,TGTGCCAGCAGCCGCATCGCGGGCACTGAAGCTTTCTTT,CASSRIAGTEAFF
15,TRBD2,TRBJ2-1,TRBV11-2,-,TGTGCCAGCAGCTTAATTAGCGGGGGGGCGAATGAGCAGTTCTTC,CASSLISGGANEQFF
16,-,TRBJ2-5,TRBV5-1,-,TGCGCCAGCAGCTTGGCCGGGGTCACGTACCAAGAGACCCAGTACTTC,CASSLAGVTYQETQYF
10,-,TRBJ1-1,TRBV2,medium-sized,TGTGCCAGCGGGGGTACTGAAGCTTTCTTT,CASGGTEAFF
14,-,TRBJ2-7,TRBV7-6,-,TGTGCCAGCAGCTTGGACCCAGAATGGAGCGAGCAGTACTTC,CASSLDPEWSEQYF
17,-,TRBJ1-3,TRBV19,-,TGTGCCAGTAGACCTCCCCGGGGAGGGGCTGGTGGAAACACCATATATTTT,CASRPPRGGAGGNTIYF
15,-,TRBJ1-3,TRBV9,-,TGTGCCAGCAGCGTAGAGTCCAGCTCTGGAAACACCATATATTTT,CASSVESSSGNTIYF
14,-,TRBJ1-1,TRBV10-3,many,TGTGCCATCAGTGAGCAGGGGTTGCGTACTGAAGCTTTCTTT,CAISEQGLRTEAFF
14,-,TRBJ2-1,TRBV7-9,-,TGTGCCAGCATGAGGGGGGGCTCCTACAATGAGCAGTTCTTC,CASMRGGSYNEQFF